Listed below are T cell receptor beta chains from one sample, sequenced in a study of blood T cells in healthy people across ages. TCRdb analysed the 5' RACE reads with MiXCR anew, one entry per CDR3 protein. The table shows approximately 1.5 million distinct CDR3 sequences, with around 40% occurring only once. Material: blood. These receptors originate from a woman aged 18-30 years in good health. The CDR3 runs from the conserved cysteine through the conserved F or W. Each record gives: V gene, J gene, clone size, D gene, CDR3 DNA, CDR3 protein. The D gene is left open where the match is weak. Size values are once, few and many counts, or a class for expanded clones, and some rows have none.

TRBV9	TRBJ1-2	NA	NA	TGTGCCAGCAGCGTAGCTCTTCAGGGGCCAAACTATGGCTACACCTTC	CASSVALQGPNYGYTF
TRBV4-3	TRBJ2-1	NA	NA	TGCGCCAGCAGCCCCTCCGTCCGAAGATACAATGAGCAGTTCTTC	CASSPSVRRYNEQFF
TRBV29-1	TRBJ2-1	few	TRBD2	TGCAGCGTTGGGGGGACTAGCGGAAGACCATACAATGAGCAGTTCTTC	CSVGGTSGRPYNEQFF
TRBV18	TRBJ2-6	NA	TRBD2	TGTGCCAGCTCAGCAACGGGACTAGCGGGGTCCTGGGCCAACGTCCCGACTTTC	CASSATGLAGSWANVPTF
TRBV4-3	TRBJ1-6	many	TRBD1	TGCGCCAGCAGCCCCGGGACAGGGAATAATTCACCCCTCCACTTT	CASSPGTGNNSPLHF
TRBV12-3/TRBV12-4	TRBJ1-2	few	NA	TGTGCCAGCAGCAGTACCCCGTACGTCTATGGCTACACCTTC	CASSSTPYVYGYTF
TRBV29-1	TRBJ2-3	few	TRBD1	TGCAGCGTTTGGACAGGGAACACAGATACGCAGTATTTT	CSVWTGNTDTQYF
TRBV5-5	TRBJ1-2	NA	NA	TGTGCCAGCAGCTTGGTTGGGTTGGGCGACTATGACTACACCTTC	CASSLVGLGDYDYTF
TRBV11-2	TRBJ1-2	once	NA	TGTGCCAGCAGCCCGATTGGGGGGGGGCCTGAGGGCTACACCTTC	CASSPIGGGPEGYTF
TRBV11-2	TRBJ2-7	few	NA	TGTACCAGCAGCTTAGCACAGTACTCCTACGAGCAGTACTTC	CTSSLAQYSYEQYF
TRBV12-3/TRBV12-4	TRBJ1-1	NA	NA	TGTGCCAGCAGTTTCGGAAGCAGGGAAGCTTTCTTT	CASSFGSREAFF
TRBV10-3	TRBJ2-7	NA	NA	TGTGCCATCAGTGAACAGGAGGGACACTACTCCTACGAGCAGTACTTC	CAISEQEGHYSYEQYF
TRBV20-1	TRBJ1-1	few	NA	TGCAGTGCTAGGACCTACCAATTGAACACTGAAGCTTTCTTT	CSARTYQLNTEAFF
TRBV3-1	TRBJ2-4	NA	NA	TGTGCCAGCAGCCAAGGGCTAGTTGGCATTCAGTACTTC	CASSQGLVGIQYF
TRBV10-2	TRBJ2-1	few	NA	TGCGCCAGCAGTGATCCCCCCCTTAGAGGGTCCTACAATGAGCAGTTCTTC	CASSDPPLRGSYNEQFF
TRBV11-2	TRBJ2-5	once	NA	TGTGCCAGCAGCTCCGACCTCCCGGAGACCCAGTACTTC	CASSSDLPETQYF
TRBV20-1	TRBJ2-1	few	TRBD2	TGCAGTGCTAGAGATACTAGCGGAAGCCAGAGGTCCTACAATGAGCAGTTCTTC	CSARDTSGSQRSYNEQFF
TRBV12-3/TRBV12-4	TRBJ1-2	many	TRBD1	TGTGCCAGCAGTCCTCACCCGGGACAGGGTGACTATGGCTACACCTTC	CASSPHPGQGDYGYTF
TRBV20-1	TRBJ1-1	few	NA	TGCAGTGCTAGTGGCAGCCCGAACACTGAAGCTTTCTTT	CSASGSPNTEAFF
TRBV11-2	TRBJ1-4	NA	TRBD1	TGTGCCAGCAATAGGACAGGGGATGAAAAACTGTTTTTT	CASNRTGDEKLFF
TRBV29-1	TRBJ1-1	NA	TRBD1	TGCAGCGTAACCGAGGGGGCACAGAACACTGAAGCTTTCTTT	CSVTEGAQNTEAFF
TRBV19	TRBJ1-6	NA	NA	TGTGCCAGTACCCCTGGGGGGAATTCACCCCTCCACTTT	CASTPGGNSPLHF
TRBV6-1	TRBJ2-2	once	NA	TGTGCCAGCATCACAGCGTTCGGATTAACTAACACCGGGGAGCTGTTTTTT	CASITAFGLTNTGELFF
TRBV6-2/TRBV6-3	TRBJ1-1	few	TRBD1	TGTGCCAGCAGTCGTCTTCCGGGACAGGGCCTATCTGAAGCTTTCTTT	CASSRLPGQGLSEAFF
TRBV20-1	TRBJ2-3	NA	TRBD2	TGCAGTGCTAGAGGTGGAACTAGCGGGAGTGATACGCAGTATTTT	CSARGGTSGSDTQYF
TRBV10-1	TRBJ2-3	few	NA	TGCGCCAGCAGCGCCCGGGCAGTTTCGGGGGCGTGGGATACGCAGTATTTT	CASSARAVSGAWDTQYF